This TCR beta chain stems from a study of T cells in Graves' hyperthyroidism and ophthalmopathy. Out of approximately 10 ml of fresh peripheral blood came the PBMCs. RNA transcripts gave rise to amplified TCR beta CDR3 regions. Carried out on the TCR CDR3, a first-round RT-PCR used the HTBI primer set. TCRdb reprocessed the multiplex PCR reads via MiXCR and lists one record per CDR3 protein. The repertoire holds some 760,000 distinct CDR3 sequences, with 12% to 15% as singletons. From germline, CDR1 is SGHKS and CDR2 YYEKEE (reference sequence). The CDR3 is 15 amino acids. The junction had 2 bases not matched to a gene; V was cut back by 1 base and J by 1 base. Concerning this clonotype: Antigen specificity is unknown.

Study-wide results and limits: Blood also held most thyroid clonotypes expanded beyond 0.001.

The V and J genes are TRBV5-5 and TRBJ2-5, with TRBD2 matching 9 bases. The sample was blood. The source of this sequence is a woman younger than 35 with Graves' hyperthyroidism. The CDR3 is CASSLLSGSQETQYF. The CDR3 coding sequence is TGTGCCAGCAGCTTGCTTAGCGGGAGCCAAGAGACCCAGTACTTC. The variable domain in full, completed from reference TRBV5-5 and TRBJ2-5, reads DAGVTQSPTHLIKTRGQQVTLRCSPISGHKSVSWYQQVLGQGPQFIFQYYEKEERGRGNFPDRFSARQFPNYSSELNVNALLLGDSALYLCASSLLSGSQETQYFGPGTRLLVL.